This TCR beta chain was recorded in a study of neoadjuvant anti-PD-1 for oral cavity cancer. Here immunoSEQ multiplex PCR was the method, and the copy in TCRdb shows in-frame clones only, minus some. Of 63,000 or so clones listed, less than 90% were seen once; the top ten hold approximately 2.8%. In regard to this clone: Its antigen remains unidentified.

Time point specified: after neoadjuvant nivolumab, at surgical resection. Stage II-IVA oral cavity squamous cell carcinoma was new and untreated by systemic or radiation therapy. Study-wide results and limits: PBMC Gini-index clonality exceeded responders' in non-responders post-nivolumab.

This CDR3 is 15 amino acids long. Trimming took 1 base from V and 0 from J; bases not matched to a gene: 1. From germline, CDR1 is KGHSH and CDR2 LQKENI. The sample here was PBMCs, taken after nivolumab (anti-PD-1) treatment. This TCR was sampled from a person between 40 and 80 years old with oral cavity squamous cell carcinoma. This sequence joins TRBV18 and TRBJ2-3, with TRBD1 matching over 7 bases. CDR3 residues: CASSPQGASTDTQYF. The DNA of the CDR3 is TGTGCCAGCTCACCACAGGGGGCTAGCACAGATACGCAGTATTTT.